The next 15 T cell receptor beta chains were all read from a single sample in a study of CD8 T cells in ankylosing spondylitis. TCRdb re-called the 5' RACE reads through MiXCR, storing one row per CDR3 protein. The sample holds about 140,000 distinct CDR3 sequences, approximately 32% seen once. The sequenced sample consisted of synovial fluid, either unsorted or a sorted T cell fraction (not recorded which). The receptor set was obtained from a male donor with ankylosing spondylitis.

This clonotype was observed a few times. This chain uses TRBV6-2 or TRBV6-3 with TRBJ1-5, with D unclear. The CDR3 has 15 amino acids. From germline, CDR1 is MNHEY and CDR2 SVGEGT. Trimming removed 8 bases from V and 1 base from J, with 15 bases in between. In DNA, the CDR3 is TGTGCCAGCTCGTCCTGGCGGAGAAGCAATCAGCCCCAGCATTTT. The encoded protein is CASSSWRRSNQPQHF.

This clonotype was seen a handful of times. This chain's CDR3 is CSVFGGRALADTQYF. CDR3 DNA sequence: TGCAGCGTTTTTGGCGGGAGGGCCTTGGCAGATACGCAGTATTTT. The chain recombines TRBV29-1 with TRBJ2-3, with 9 bases fitting TRBD2. Germline loops: CDR1 SQVTM, CDR2 ANQGSEA. V dropped 5 bases and J dropped 4; count of bases not matched to a gene: 10. The CDR3 contains 15 residues.

This clonotype was recorded at least ten times. The V gene is TRBV14, the J gene TRBJ1-1, with D hard to call. The CDR3 runs 13 residues. V lost 4 bases and J lost 5, with 11 bases in between. Germline CDR1 reads SGHDN; CDR2 reads FVKESK. The DNA of the CDR3 is TGTGCCAGCAGCCCGGGGTGGGTTACTGAAGCTTTCTTT. Translated: CASSPGWVTEAFF.

The genes are TRBV6-1 and TRBJ2-5; 7 bases are a match to TRBD1. CDR1 and CDR2 (germline): MNHNS, SASEGT. Germline trimming cut 8 bases from V and 0 bases from J; bases unmatched to any gene: 9. The CDR3 spans 15 residues. CDR3 DNA sequence: TGTGCCAGCTCCCCCGGGACAGCTTACCAAGAGACCCAGTACTTC. This encodes CASSPGTAYQETQYF.

This sequence joins TRBV20-1 and TRBJ1-5; D is unresolved. Germline assignment: CDR1 DFQATT and CDR2 SNEGSKA (reference sequence). The CDR3 is 15 amino acids. V was cut by 3 bases and J by 0 bases, with 12 bases left in between. As DNA, the CDR3 is TGCAGTGCTAGGACTGAAAGTTATAGCAATCAGCCCCAGCATTTT. Its translation: CSARTESYSNQPQHF.

The V call is TRBV5-1, the J call TRBJ1-1; a weak D match, TRBD1 (6 bases). The ends were cut back, 0 bases at V and 0 bases at J, with 12 bases in the middle. In germline, CDR1 is SGHRS, CDR2 YFSETQ. This CDR3 is 16 amino acids long. The CDR3 nucleotides are TGCGCCAGCAGCTTGGTGGGGGGGCTGATGAACACTGAAGCTTTCTTT. It yields the protein CASSLVGGLMNTEAFF.

The CDR3 reads CASSLGAANEQFF. The CDR3 bases are TGTGCCAGCAGCTTAGGAGCGGCCAATGAGCAGTTCTTC. This chain uses TRBV5-6 with TRBJ2-1; TRBD2 might be the D (5 bases). Trimming left V 2 bases short and J 6 bases short, with 9 bases between. The germline V gene has CDR1 SGHDT and CDR2 YYEEEE. The CDR3 is made up of 13 amino acids.

The chain couples TRBV6-1 to TRBJ2-2; 10 positions match TRBD1. CDR3 length: 13 residues. The trim removed 9 bases at V and 5 bases at J, leaving 3 bases unmatched. CDR1 and CDR2 (germline): MNHNS, SASEGT. The CDR3 region has the DNA TGTGCCAGTGGGACAGGGGAAACCGGGGAGCTGTTTTTT. It encodes CASGTGETGELFF.

The V gene is TRBV15, the J gene TRBJ1-6; D is ambiguous. Deletions cut 5 bases from V and 1 base from J, with 9 bases between. The length of the CDR3 is 15 residues. Germline CDR1 and CDR2: LNHNV and YYDKDF (reference sequence). Here the CDR3 reads CATSASRSYNSPLHF. The CDR3 region has the DNA TGTGCCACCAGCGCGAGTCGTTCCTATAATTCACCCCTCCACTTT.

The table lists this clonotype with a few counts. J is TRBJ2-1 and V is TRBV28; a weak D match, TRBD2 (6 bases). The CDR3 sequence is 18 residues long. The germline V gene encodes CDR1 MDHEN and CDR2 SYDVKM. With 1 base removed from V and 4 bases from J, the gap between germline ends came to 20 bases. The chain's CDR3 is CASSLSVGLGGVYNEQFF. In DNA form, the CDR3 reads TGTGCCAGCAGTTTATCGGTCGGGCTAGGAGGGGTTTACAATGAGCAGTTCTTC.

Ten or more counts support this clonotype. The chain employs TRBV10-3 and TRBJ2-5; D ambiguous. CDR1 ENHRY and CDR2 SYGVKD come from the germline V gene. The V end was cut by 2 bases, the J end by 2 bases, with 6 bases between. The CDR3 loop spans 13 amino acids. In nucleotides, the CDR3 is TGTGCCATCAGTGAGCTTAGACAAGAGACCCAGTACTTC. Residues: CAISELRQETQYF.

V and J are TRBV6-2 or TRBV6-3 and TRBJ2-7; the match to TRBD2 covers 7 bases. J was trimmed by 5 bases and V by 2 bases; bases with no gene match: 3. The germline V gene encodes CDR1 MNHEY and CDR2 SVGEGT. This CDR3 region has 13 residues. The CDR3 reads CASSYGGVHEQYF. The CDR3 bases are TGTGCCAGCAGTTACGGGGGGGTCCACGAGCAGTACTTC.

This clonotype occurred a few times. This chain links TRBV29-1 with TRBJ1-1; TRBD1 might be the D (5 bases). The germline CDR1 and CDR2 sequences are SQVTM and ANQGSEA. This CDR3 has 15 residues. The V end lost 3 bases, the J end lost 3 bases, and 17 bases lay between the germline ends. CDR3 bases: TGCAGCGTTGAGGCCGGGACCGTCTTGGACACTGAAGCTTTCTTT. Protein sequence: CSVEAGTVLDTEAFF. The variable domain in full, completed from reference TRBV29-1 and TRBJ1-1, reads SAVISQKPSRDICQRGTSLTIQCQVDSQVTMMFWYRQQPGQSLTLIATANQGSEATYESGFVIDKFPISRPNLTFSTLTVSNMSPEDSSIYLCSVEAGTVLDTEAFFGQGTRLTVV.

This clonotype was found many times. The chain links TRBV6-5 to TRBJ2-7, with D possibly being TRBD2 (5 bases). The V gene's germline CDR1 is MNHEY and CDR2 SVGAGI. The CDR3 totals 16 residues. With 2 bases removed from V and 0 bases from J, the gap between germline ends came to 14 bases. The CDR3 protein is CASSYGSAALSYEQYF. CDR3 sequence (DNA): TGTGCCAGCAGTTACGGGAGCGCCGCTCTCTCCTACGAGCAGTACTTC.

The rearrangement joins TRBV7-6 to TRBJ2-7; 12 nucleotides match TRBD2. Germline CDR1 and CDR2: SGHVS and FNYEAQ. This CDR3 comprises 18 residues. V lost 5 bases, J lost 2 bases, and 13 bases stayed unmatched. CDR3: CASSLSPLAGGRAYEQYF. CDR3 DNA: TGTGCCAGCAGCCTTTCCCCACTAGCGGGAGGTAGGGCCTACGAGCAGTACTTC.